The source of this T cell receptor (beta chain) is a study of blood T cells in healthy people across ages. In the study overall: Every two T cells gave about one barcoded beta molecule via template switching.

Study results and caveats: Not knowing donor CMV status may have confounded expanded clonotype changes. It was held that the diversity estimates obtained from one million T cells were underestimates.

This clonotype came up a few times. Its antigen is not known. Combining a sample-barcoded 5' primer with a J-beta primer mix, a second PCR ran for roughly 7 to 11 cycles. Each cDNA molecule was tagged by a template-switch adaptor with 12 random nucleotides. TCRdb reprocessed the 5' RACE reads via MiXCR and lists one record per CDR3 protein. The top ten clones hold around 15% of a sample with some 900,000 distinct CDR3 sequences, 40% to 60% of them seen once. The CDR3 is 14 amino acids. Germline lookup yields CDR1 MNHEY and CDR2 SMNVEV (reference sequence). Trimming took 5 bases from V and 3 from J; bases not matched to a gene: 7.

The specimen was blood. This receptor was taken from a man aged 25-45 years in good health. V and J are TRBV27 and TRBJ2-7; 7 bases align to TRBD1. CDR3 region: CASSPRTGYYEQYF. The CDR3 DNA follows: TGTGCCAGCAGTCCTCGGACAGGATACTACGAGCAGTACTTC.